A selection of T cell receptor beta chains follows, all from one sample in a study of early T cells in non-severe SARS-CoV-2 infection. TCRdb ran MiXCR on the 5' RACE reads and lists one entry per CDR3 protein. The table lists 45,000 to 55,000 distinct CDR3 sequences, 13% of them singletons, with roughly 10% in the top ten. Material for sequencing was whole blood. These receptors all stem from an adult who was a healthcare worker with PCR-confirmed SARS-CoV-2 infection or an uninfected control (not recorded which). CDR3s include the opening cysteine and the closing phenylalanine or tryptophan. The D gene is left open where the match is weak. Size is omitted from some rows. Given values are once, few, many or a class for expanded clones.

d_call,v_call,cdr3_length,j_call,clone_size,cdr3_aa,cdr3_nt
NA,TRBV21-1,16,TRBJ1-4,NA,CASSKNRRDKSEKLFF,TGTGCCAGCAGCAAAAATCGGCGGGATAAGAGTGAAAAACTGTTTTTT
NA,TRBV7-6,14,TRBJ1-4,NA,CASSLGNLNEKLFF,TGTGCCAGCAGCTTAGGGAACTTAAATGAAAAACTGTTTTTT
NA,TRBV28,12,TRBJ2-1,few,CASSLGAGGKFF,TGTGCCAGCAGTTTGGGGGCAGGCGGGAAGTTCTTC
NA,TRBV18,12,TRBJ2-1,NA,CASSTLYNEQFF,TGTGCCAGCTCAACCCTTTACAATGAGCAGTTCTTC
NA,TRBV20-1,10,TRBJ2-7,many,CSAWEYEQYF,TGCAGTGCTTGGGAGTACGAGCAGTACTTC
TRBD1,TRBV7-9,16,TRBJ1-1,few,CASSWGQGAENTEAFF,TGTGCCAGCAGCTGGGGACAGGGGGCAGAGAACACTGAAGCTTTCTTT
TRBD1,TRBV6-6,14,TRBJ2-7,NA,CASSYGDRGYEQYF,TGTGCCAGCAGTTACGGGGACAGGGGTTACGAGCAGTACTTC
TRBD1,TRBV2,15,TRBJ2-7,few,CASSGRQGPTYEQYF,TGTGCCAGCAGTGGGCGACAGGGGCCGACCTACGAGCAGTACTTC
NA,TRBV11-3,13,TRBJ2-3,few,CASKGGGTDTQYF,TGTGCCAGCAAGGGGGGGGGCACAGATACGCAGTATTTT
NA,TRBV5-4,13,TRBJ1-1,NA,CASSQGMNTEAFF,TGTGCCAGCAGCCAGGGAATGAACACTGAAGCTTTCTTT
TRBD1,TRBV5-1,14,TRBJ2-7,many,CASSMGTGYYEQYF,TGCGCCAGCAGTATGGGGACAGGGTACTACGAGCAGTACTTC